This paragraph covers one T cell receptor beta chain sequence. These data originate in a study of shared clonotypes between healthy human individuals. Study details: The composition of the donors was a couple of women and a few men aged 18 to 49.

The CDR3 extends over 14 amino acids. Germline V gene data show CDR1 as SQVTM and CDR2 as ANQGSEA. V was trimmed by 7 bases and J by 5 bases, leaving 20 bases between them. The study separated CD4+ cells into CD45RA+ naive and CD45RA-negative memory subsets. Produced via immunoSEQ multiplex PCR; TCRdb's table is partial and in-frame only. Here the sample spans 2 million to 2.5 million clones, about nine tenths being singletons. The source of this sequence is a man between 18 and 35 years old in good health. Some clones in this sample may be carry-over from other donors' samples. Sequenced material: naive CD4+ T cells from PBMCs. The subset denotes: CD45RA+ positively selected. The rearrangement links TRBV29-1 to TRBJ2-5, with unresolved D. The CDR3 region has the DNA TGCAGCGCACGGGTTCACACCATGGGGGAGACCCAGTACTTC. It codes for CSARVHTMGETQYF.